This T cell receptor (beta chain) was found in a study of shared clonotypes between healthy human individuals. Study-level points and caveats: A handful of donors held approximately 4.5% of naive CD4 clonotypes in common. Relative to clonotypes present in all four donors, those not shared had lower generation probabilities.

Assay used: immunoSEQ multiplex PCR; TCRdb lists only in-frame clones, some missing. The sample lists about 2 million clones; about 95% were seen once. Terminally differentiated effector memory CD45RA+ cells were left out of the naive CD8 fraction, which was CD45RO-negative and positively selected for CCR7. The CDR3 spans 16 residues. The germline V gene has CDR1 MNHEY and CDR2 SMNVEV (reference sequence). Trimming took 0 bases from V and 0 from J, leaving 12 bases between them. Regarding this clone: Its antigen is unknown.

The J gene is TRBJ2-7, the V gene TRBV27; possibly TRBD2 for D (6 bases). The source is a man younger than 35 in good health. Sequencing input: naive CD8+ T cells sorted from blood. The CDR3 DNA reads as TGTGCCAGCAGTTTATCGCTCGGGACTCGCTCCTACGAGCAGTACTTC. It codes for CASSLSLGTRSYEQYF.